Presented here are 16 T cell receptor beta chains from one specimen sequenced in a study of shared clonotypes between healthy human individuals. Assay used: immunoSEQ multiplex PCR; TCRdb lists only in-frame clones, some missing. The sample carries approximately 940,000 clones, approximately 76% recorded once. Sample: memory CD4+ T cells sorted from blood. The subset denotes: CD45RA-negative fraction. Every receptor here comes from a man aged 18 to 35 in good health.

The rearrangement joins TRBV18 to TRBJ2-7; tentative D call: TRBD1 (5 bases). V gave up 0 bases and J gave up 0 bases, with 15 bases separating them. This CDR3 is built from 17 residues. CDR1 is KGHSH and CDR2 is LQKENI in the germline V gene. The CDR3: CASSPPFRDIRSYEQYF. The CDR3 DNA reads as TGTGCCAGCTCACCACCATTCAGGGATATACGCTCCTACGAGCAGTACTTC. Based on the CDR3 plus reference TRBV18 and TRBJ2-7, the full variable domain is NAGVMQNPRHLVRRRGQEARLRCSPMKGHSHVYWYRQLPEEGLKFMVYLQKENIIDESGMPKERFSAEFPKEGPSILRIQQVVRGDSAAYFCASSPPFRDIRSYEQYFGPGTRLTVT.

The chain recombines TRBV5-1 with TRBJ1-1, with 8 bases fitting TRBD1. V shed 2 bases, J shed 2 bases, and the junction held 8 bases outside the gene matches. Per the germline V gene, CDR1 is SGHRS and CDR2 is YFSETQ. The CDR3 is made up of 16 amino acids. As DNA, the CDR3 is TGCGCCAGCAGCTTACTACCGGGACAGGTAAACACTGAAGCTTTCTTT. Translating it yields CASSLLPGQVNTEAFF. Based on the CDR3 plus reference TRBV5-1 and TRBJ1-1, the full variable domain is KAGVTQTPRYLIKTRGQQVTLSCSPISGHRSVSWYQQTPGQGLQFLFEYFSETQRNKGNFPGRFSGRQFSNSRSEMNVSTLELGDSALYLCASSLLPGQVNTEAFFGQGTRLTVV.

This clone was seen a handful of times. This chain connects TRBV6-5 to TRBJ2-2; 13 nucleotides agree with TRBD2. J gave up 7 bases and V 5 bases, and 4 bases lay outside the gene matches. Germline values: CDR1 MNHEY, CDR2 SVGAGI. This CDR3 comprises 15 residues. The DNA of the CDR3 is TGTGCCAGCAGTCCCGGACTAGCGGGAGTCGGGGAGCTGTTTTTT. It is translated as CASSPGLAGVGELFF.

The rearrangement uses TRBV7-2 and TRBJ1-1, with D hard to call. V was clipped by 6 bases and J by 2 bases, with 10 bases between them. CDR1 is SGHTA and CDR2 is FQGNSA in the germline V gene. The CDR3 has 13 amino acids. CDR3 sequence (DNA): TGTGCCAGCAGTAGGACGAAAAACACTGAAGCTTTCTTT. It translates to CASSRTKNTEAFF.

The chain has TRBV7-9 and TRBJ2-7; 10 nucleotides line up with TRBD2. CDR3 size: 15 residues. CDR1 is SEHNR, CDR2 FQNEAQ, per germline (reference sequence). After removal of 3 bases from V and 0 bases from J, the junction contained 2 bases not matched to a gene. In DNA, the CDR3 is TGTGCCAGCAGCTTTAGCGGGGGGTACTCCTACGAGCAGTACTTC. Protein product: CASSFSGGYSYEQYF.

The sample holds many counts of this clone. J is TRBJ2-3 and V is TRBV13, with TRBD2 identical over 9 bases. The CDR3 spans 17 residues. CDR1 and CDR2 from the germline V gene are PRHDT and FYEKMQ (reference sequence). J was trimmed by 5 bases and V by 8 bases; bases with no gene match: 17. In nucleotides, the CDR3 is TGTGCCAGCGAGGGTTCAGCGGGAGGTACTTCAGGAGATACGCAGTATTTT. Amino acids: CASEGSAGGTSGDTQYF.

This clone was detected a few times. Additional DNA sequences in this sample encode the identical CDR3. The chain is built from TRBV10-2 and TRBJ2-5; unclear D gene. This CDR3 has 12 residues. V shed 0 bases and J shed 5 bases, with 4 bases lying between them. Per the germline V gene, CDR1 is WSHSY and CDR2 is SAAADI. The CDR3 reads CASSESGETQYF. CDR3 nucleotide sequence: TGCGCCAGCAGTGAGTCGGGGGAGACCCAGTACTTC.

The chain joins TRBV28 to TRBJ2-5, with TRBD1 matching over 8 bases. The CDR3 totals 15 residues. J gave up 1 base and V 7 bases, and 8 bases lay outside the gene matches. Germline V gives CDR1 MDHEN, CDR2 SYDVKM. The CDR3 coding sequence is TGTGCCAGCAATAAAGGACAGGGCTCCCAAGAGACCCAGTACTTC. Protein sequence: CASNKGQGSQETQYF.

The rearrangement joins TRBV6-1 to TRBJ1-1, with D uncertain. Germline V gene lookup returns CDR1 MNHNS and CDR2 SASEGT. V lost 8 bases and J 4 bases, leaving 14 bases between the germline ends. The CDR3 length is 13 residues. The CDR3 nucleotides are TGTGCCAGCCGAGACGTACGGACCACTGAAGCTTTCTTT. Protein: CASRDVRTTEAFF.

As concerns this clone: The junction departs from germline at one end; a sequencing error may be responsible. CDR3 protein: CASSLGRSTSNIQYF. The DNA for the CDR3 is TGTGCCAGCAGCTTGGGAAGGTCTACCTCAAACATTCAGTACTTC. This sequence joins TRBV5-1 and TRBJ2-4; D ambiguous. Germline CDR1 reads SGHRS; CDR2 reads YFSETQ. The CDR3 loop spans 15 amino acids.

The V call is TRBV7-9, the J call TRBJ2-1; 9 bases match TRBD2. The CDR3 spans 13 residues. With 4 bases clipped from V and 10 bases from J, the junction kept 5 bases outside the gene matches. Germline CDR1 and CDR2: SEHNR and FQNEAQ (reference sequence). The CDR3 spells CASSSGSGREQFF. The CDR3 nucleotides are TGTGCCAGCAGCTCCGGCAGCGGGAGGGAGCAGTTCTTC.

In DNA form, the CDR3 reads TGTGCCAGCAGTGAGCACCCGGGGGAAAAACTGTTTTTT. Translation: CASSEHPGEKLFF. The V and J genes are TRBV2 and TRBJ1-4; D gene unclear. V lost 3 bases and J 8 bases, leaving 10 bases between the germline ends. Per the germline V gene, CDR1 is SNHLY and CDR2 is FYNNEI. This CDR3 has 13 amino acids. Full variable domain (rest looked up from reference TRBV2 and TRBJ1-4): EPEVTQTPSHQVTQMGQEVILRCVPISNHLYFYWYRQILGQKVEFLVSFYNNEISEKSEIFDDQFSVERPDGSNFTLKIRSTKLEDSAMYFCASSEHPGEKLFFGSGTQLSVL.

The V and J genes are TRBV30 and TRBJ1-2; D gene ambiguous. This CDR3 has 14 residues. Germline V gives CDR1 GTSNPN, CDR2 SVGIG (reference sequence). Trimming removed 0 bases from V and 4 bases from J, with 12 bases in between. The CDR3: CAWSVTGFGYGYTF. The CDR3 region has the DNA TGTGCCTGGAGTGTAACGGGTTTCGGCTATGGCTACACCTTC.

This chain uses TRBV30 with TRBJ2-2; D not resolved. CDR1 GTSNPN and CDR2 SVGIG come from the germline V gene (reference sequence). The CDR3 runs 11 residues. The V end lost 5 bases, the J end lost 8 bases, and 9 bases lay between the germline ends. In DNA, the CDR3 is TGTGCCTGGGGGGTTGGAGGGGAGCTGTTTTTT. This translates into CAWGVGGELFF.

The chain employs TRBV9 and TRBJ2-1; D gene unclear. In germline, CDR1 is SGDLS, CDR2 YYNGEE. CDR3 size: 15 residues. The V end was cut by 0 bases, the J end by 3 bases, with 10 bases between. As DNA, the CDR3 is TGTGCCAGCAGCGTAGGGGGTAGCCTCTACAATGAGCAGTTCTTC. Amino acid sequence: CASSVGGSLYNEQFF.

CDR3: CASSAQERDTQYF. CDR3 bases: TGCGCCAGCAGCGCCCAGGAGAGGGATACGCAGTATTTT. V and J are TRBV10-1 and TRBJ2-3; no definite D call. From germline, CDR1 is WNHNN and CDR2 SYGVQD (reference sequence). The CDR3 contains 13 residues. The V gene lost 6 bases and the J gene lost 6 bases, with 13 bases spanning the gap.